These 3 T cell receptor beta chains came from one sample sequenced in a study of neurological immune-mediated disorders. One entry per CDR3 protein, called by TCRdb with MiXCR from the 5' RACE reads. The data show over 65,000 distinct CDR3 sequences, around 2.6% seen once. The sequenced material came from PBMCs. All receptors come from a woman aged 30 to 39 with multiple sclerosis.

This clonotype was found many times. V usage is TRBV7-2 and J usage is TRBJ1-2; TRBD1 matches at 7 bases. V lost 5 bases to trimming and J lost 6 bases; unmatched junction nucleotides: 6. The CDR3 covers 13 residues. Per the germline V gene, CDR1 is SGHTA and CDR2 is FQGNSA. DNA for the CDR3: TGTGCCAGCAGCCCCGACAGGGTTGATGGCTACACCTTC. Translation: CASSPDRVDGYTF.

This clonotype appeared many times. This chain joins TRBV20-1 and TRBJ2-3, with 9 bases that match TRBD2. V trimming: 3 bases; J trimming: 2 bases; junction bases outside the gene matches: 9. Germline loops: CDR1 DFQATT, CDR2 SNEGSKA (reference sequence). CDR3 length equals 16 residues. The CDR3 DNA sequence: TGCAGTGCTAGGAGGCTAGCGGGAACCCCCACAGATACGCAGTATTTT. Translation: CSARRLAGTPTDTQYF.

This clonotype has ten or more counts. J is TRBJ2-4 and V is TRBV5-1, with unresolved D. Germline V gene lookup returns CDR1 SGHRS and CDR2 YFSETQ. The CDR3 is 14 residues long. V was shortened by 4 bases and J by 6 bases, with 14 bases between the two germline ends. CDR3 nucleotide sequence: TGCGCCAGCAGCCCCGACCACGCGGTAAACATTCAGTACTTC. Translation: CASSPDHAVNIQYF.